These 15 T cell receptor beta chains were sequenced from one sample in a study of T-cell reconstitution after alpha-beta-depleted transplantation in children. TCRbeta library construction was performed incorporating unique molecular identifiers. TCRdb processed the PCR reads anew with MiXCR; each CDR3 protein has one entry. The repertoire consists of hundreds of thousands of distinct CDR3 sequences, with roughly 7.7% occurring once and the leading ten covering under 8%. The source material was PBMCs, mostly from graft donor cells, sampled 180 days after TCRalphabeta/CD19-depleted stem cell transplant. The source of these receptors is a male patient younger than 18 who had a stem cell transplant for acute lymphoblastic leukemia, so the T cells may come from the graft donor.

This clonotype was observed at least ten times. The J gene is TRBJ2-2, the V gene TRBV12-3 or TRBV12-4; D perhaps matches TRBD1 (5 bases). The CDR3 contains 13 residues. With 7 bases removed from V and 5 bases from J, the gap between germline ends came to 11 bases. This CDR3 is CASKVGRTGELFF. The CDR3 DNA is TGTGCCAGCAAGGTGGGGCGTACCGGGGAGCTGTTTTTT.

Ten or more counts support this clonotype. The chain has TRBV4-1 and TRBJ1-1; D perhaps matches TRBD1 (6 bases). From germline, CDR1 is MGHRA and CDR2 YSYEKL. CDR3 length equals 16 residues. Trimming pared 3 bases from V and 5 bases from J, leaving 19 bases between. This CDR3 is CASSQPSSRRGTEAFF. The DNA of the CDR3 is TGCGCCAGCAGCCAGCCCTCTAGCCGCAGGGGAACTGAAGCTTTCTTT.

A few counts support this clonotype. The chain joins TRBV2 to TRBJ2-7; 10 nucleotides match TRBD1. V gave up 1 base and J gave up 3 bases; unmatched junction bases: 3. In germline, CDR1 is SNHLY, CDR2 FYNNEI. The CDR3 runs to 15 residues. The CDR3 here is CASSEEWDRGYEQYF. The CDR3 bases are TGTGCCAGCAGTGAAGAGTGGGACAGGGGCTACGAGCAGTACTTC. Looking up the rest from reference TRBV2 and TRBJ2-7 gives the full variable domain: EPEVTQTPSHQVTQMGQEVILRCVPISNHLYFYWYRQILGQKVEFLVSFYNNEISEKSEIFDDQFSVERPDGSNFTLKIRSTKLEDSAMYFCASSEEWDRGYEQYFGPGTRLTVT.

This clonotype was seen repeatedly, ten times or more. CDR3 residues: CASSAWTVNTEAFF. CDR3 nucleotide sequence: TGTGCCAGCAGCGCCTGGACAGTGAACACTGAAGCTTTCTTT. The genes are TRBV5-5 and TRBJ1-1, with a tentative D call TRBD1 (6 bases). The CDR3 totals 14 residues. Trimming shortened V by 4 bases and J by 0 bases, and 10 bases separated the two germline ends. Germline V CDR1 and CDR2: SGHKS, YYEKEE (reference sequence).

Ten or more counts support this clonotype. The CDR3 region has the DNA TGTGCCAGCACCGCGGACAGGTTTCGGCCCCAGCATTTT. Its protein is CASTADRFRPQHF. V gene TRBV28 combines with J gene TRBJ1-5; 7 nucleotides line up with TRBD1. Per the germline V gene, CDR1 is MDHEN and CDR2 is SYDVKM. J lost 9 bases, V lost 7 bases, and 9 bases had no gene match. The CDR3 runs to 13 residues.

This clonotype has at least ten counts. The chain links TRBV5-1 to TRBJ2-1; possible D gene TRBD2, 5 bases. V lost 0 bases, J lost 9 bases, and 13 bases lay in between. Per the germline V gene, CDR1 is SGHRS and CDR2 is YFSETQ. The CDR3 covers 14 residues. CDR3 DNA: TGCGCCAGCAGCTTGGTAGACTGGAGGCCTGAGCAGTTCTTC. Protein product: CASSLVDWRPEQFF.

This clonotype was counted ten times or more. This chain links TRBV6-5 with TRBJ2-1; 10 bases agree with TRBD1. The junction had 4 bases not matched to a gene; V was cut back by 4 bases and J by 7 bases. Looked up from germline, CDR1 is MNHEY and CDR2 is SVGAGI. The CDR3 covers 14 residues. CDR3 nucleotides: TGTGCCAGCAGTTGGCGACAGGGGGCAAATGAGCAGTTCTTC. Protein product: CASSWRQGANEQFF.

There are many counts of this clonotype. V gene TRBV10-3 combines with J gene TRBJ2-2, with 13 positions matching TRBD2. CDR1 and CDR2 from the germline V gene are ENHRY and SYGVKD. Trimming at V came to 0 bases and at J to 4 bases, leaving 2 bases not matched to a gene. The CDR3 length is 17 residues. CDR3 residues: CAISESGTSGATGELFF. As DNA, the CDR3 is TGTGCCATCAGTGAGTCCGGGACTAGCGGGGCCACCGGGGAGCTGTTTTTT.

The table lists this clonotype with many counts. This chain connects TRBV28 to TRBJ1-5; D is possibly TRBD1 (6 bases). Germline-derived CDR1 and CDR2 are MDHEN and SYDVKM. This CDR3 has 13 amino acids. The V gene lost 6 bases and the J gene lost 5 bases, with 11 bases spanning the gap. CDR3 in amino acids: CASREQGYQPQHF. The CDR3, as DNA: TGTGCCAGCAGGGAACAGGGATATCAGCCCCAGCATTTT.

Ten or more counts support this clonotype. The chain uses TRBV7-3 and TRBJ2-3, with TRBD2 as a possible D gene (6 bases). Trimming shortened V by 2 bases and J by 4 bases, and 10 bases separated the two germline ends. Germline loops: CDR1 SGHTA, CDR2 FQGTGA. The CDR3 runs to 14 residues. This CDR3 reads CASSLGGAADTQYF. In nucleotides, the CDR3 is TGTGCCAGCAGCTTAGGCGGGGCCGCAGATACGCAGTATTTT. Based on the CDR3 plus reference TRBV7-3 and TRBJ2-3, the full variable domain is GAGVSQTPSNKVTEKGKYVELRCDPISGHTALYWYRQSLGQGPEFLIYFQGTGAADDSGLPNDRFFAVRPEGSVSTLKIQRTERGDSAVYLCASSLGGAADTQYFGPGTRLTVL.

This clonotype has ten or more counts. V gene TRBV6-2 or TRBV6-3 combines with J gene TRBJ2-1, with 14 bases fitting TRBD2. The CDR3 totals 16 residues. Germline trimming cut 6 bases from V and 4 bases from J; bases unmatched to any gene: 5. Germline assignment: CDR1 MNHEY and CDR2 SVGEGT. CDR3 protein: CASRPGTSGSYNEQFF. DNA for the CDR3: TGTGCCAGCAGACCCGGGACTAGCGGGAGTTACAATGAGCAGTTCTTC.

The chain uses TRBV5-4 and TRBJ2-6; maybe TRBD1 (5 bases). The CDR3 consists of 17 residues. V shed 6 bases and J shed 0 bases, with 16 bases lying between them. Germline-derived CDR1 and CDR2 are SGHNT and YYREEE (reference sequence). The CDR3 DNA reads TGTGCCAGCATGACAGCGCCGACCTCCTCTGGGGCCAACGTCCTGACTTTC. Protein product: CASMTAPTSSGANVLTF.

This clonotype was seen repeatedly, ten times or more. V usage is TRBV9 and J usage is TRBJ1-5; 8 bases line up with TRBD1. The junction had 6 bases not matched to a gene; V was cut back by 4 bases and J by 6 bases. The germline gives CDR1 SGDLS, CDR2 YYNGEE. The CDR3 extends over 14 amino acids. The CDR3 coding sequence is TGTGCCAGCAGCAGGGCAGGGGGCGGTCAGCCCCAGCATTTT. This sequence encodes CASSRAGGGQPQHF.

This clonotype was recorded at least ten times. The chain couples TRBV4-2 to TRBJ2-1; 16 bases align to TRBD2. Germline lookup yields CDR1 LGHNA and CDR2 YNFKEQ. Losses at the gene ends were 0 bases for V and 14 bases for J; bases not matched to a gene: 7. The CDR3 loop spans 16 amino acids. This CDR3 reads CASSQETGLAGGSEFF. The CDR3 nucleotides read TGTGCCAGCAGCCAAGAAACGGGACTAGCGGGAGGGTCTGAGTTCTTC.

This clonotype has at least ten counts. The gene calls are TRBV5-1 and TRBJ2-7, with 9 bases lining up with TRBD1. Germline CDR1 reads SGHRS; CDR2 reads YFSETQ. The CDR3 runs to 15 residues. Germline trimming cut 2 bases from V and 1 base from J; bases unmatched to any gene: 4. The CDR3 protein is CASSFGTGISYEQYF. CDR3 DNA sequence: TGCGCCAGCAGCTTCGGGACAGGGATATCCTACGAGCAGTACTTC.